These T cell receptor beta chains were read from a single sample in a study of control samples from healthy donors and cancer patients. Using immunoSEQ multiplex PCR, the repertoire was profiled, and TCRdb retains in-frame clones only, with some absent. The sample holds 150,000 to 200,000 clones, 94% seen once. The sequenced sample consisted of blood. The source of these receptors is a woman between 18 and 29 years old in good health. Each CDR3 is given with its conserved first and last residue. The D gene is left open where the match is weak. Not every row has a clone size; where given, it reads once, few, many or a size class.

j_call,d_call,v_call,clone_size,cdr3_nt,cdr3_aa
TRBJ2-5,.,TRBV10-2,.,TGCGCCAGCAGTGTTTATCCAGTCCAGTACTTC,CASSVYPVQYF
TRBJ1-2,.,TRBV7-9,.,TGTGCCAGCAGCCCCGGTAGTGGGTTCGACTATGGCTACACCTTC,CASSPGSGFDYGYTF
TRBJ2-2,TRBD2,TRBV11-3,once,TGTGCCAGCAGCCCCAGGACTAGCGGATCGAACACCGGGGAGCTGTTTTTT,CASSPRTSGSNTGELFF
TRBJ1-1,TRBD1,TRBV11-1,.,TGTGCCAGCAGCTTTGGACAGGGGAGGGACACTGAAGCTTTCTTT,CASSFGQGRDTEAFF
TRBJ2-6,.,TRBV15,once,TGTGCCACCAGCAGGACAGTTCTTTCTGGGGCCAACGTCCTGACTTTC,CATSRTVLSGANVLTF
TRBJ1-1,.,TRBV10-3,once,TGTGCCATCACCCAGGAAGCCGGGACTAGGAAAGCTTTCTTT,CAITQEAGTRKAFF
TRBJ2-7,.,TRBV11-2,once,TGTGCCAGCAGCCCAAGGAGGCCTCCGTGGGACGAGCAGTACTTC,CASSPRRPPWDEQYF
TRBJ2-2,.,TRBV19,.,TGTGCCAGTAGTATAGGTTGGGGCTCCCAAACCGGGGAGCTGTTTTTT,CASSIGWGSQTGELFF
TRBJ2-2,.,TRBV10-3,.,TGTGCCATCAGGGGGACTTCGAACACCGGGGAGCTGTTTTTT,CAIRGTSNTGELFF
TRBJ1-1,.,TRBV5-6,.,TGTGCCAGCAGCTTTTCTGGTGTGTATTCGGGGCTCACTGAAGCTTTCTTT,CASSFSGVYSGLTEAFF
TRBJ2-1,.,TRBV6-4,medium-sized,TGTGCCAGCAGTGTATCGGCAGGGGTCTCCAATGAGCAGTTCTTC,CASSVSAGVSNEQFF
TRBJ1-5,.,TRBV9,.,TGTGCCAGCAGCGTAGAGGGAGGGCAGCCCCAGCATTTT,CASSVEGGQPQHF
TRBJ2-1,TRBD2,TRBV9,.,TGTGCCAGCAGCGACGATGAACGGGCTAGCGGTAATGAGCAGTTCTTC,CASSDDERASGNEQFF
TRBJ1-4,.,TRBV11-1,.,TGTGCCAGCAGAGGATCTAATGAAAAACTGTTTTTT,CASRGSNEKLFF
TRBJ2-5,TRBD2,TRBV28,.,TGTGCCAGCAGTCCCCGGGGGGGAGAAGAGACCCAGTACTTC,CASSPRGGEETQYF
TRBJ1-3,.,TRBV19,.,TGTGCCAGTAGCCCGGGATTTAGGGGAAACACCATATATTTT,CASSPGFRGNTIYF
TRBJ2-5,.,TRBV9,.,TGTGCCAGCAGCGCTTGGACAGAAGAGACCCAGTACTTC,CASSAWTEETQYF
TRBJ1-2,.,TRBV27,.,TGTGCCAGCAGTTTATCCCAAGCGGATGGCTACACCTTC,CASSLSQADGYTF
TRBJ1-1,.,TRBV15,few,TGTGCCACCAGCAGAGATCCTGGAAGAACTGAAGCTTTCTTT,CATSRDPGRTEAFF
TRBJ1-2,.,TRBV27,.,TGTGCCAGCAGTTTTATGGGGGCCAACTATGGCTACACCTTC,CASSFMGANYGYTF
TRBJ1-1,.,TRBV4-2,.,TGTGCCAGCAGCCAAGGTCCAGGCAGATCGAACACTGAAGCTTTCTTT,CASSQGPGRSNTEAFF
TRBJ2-1,TRBD2,TRBV6-5,.,TGTGCCAGCAGCCGAAGCGGGAGGTCCTACAATGAGCAGTTCTTC,CASSRSGRSYNEQFF
TRBJ1-1,.,TRBV7-9,.,TGTGCCAGCAGCTTATCCGGGGGCCTCACTGAAGCTTTCTTT,CASSLSGGLTEAFF
TRBJ2-3,.,TRBV27,.,TGTGCCAGCAGTTTATCGGGGGGCAGGGGCACAGATACGCAGTATTTT,CASSLSGGRGTDTQYF
TRBJ2-7,.,TRBV7-2,.,TGTGCCAGCAGCTTAAGAGCGGCGAGCTCCTACGAGCAGTACTTC,CASSLRAASSYEQYF
TRBJ2-1,.,TRBV10-1,.,TGCGCCAGCAGAGCCCGGGACCCGCTTTCGGAGCAGTTCTTC,CASRARDPLSEQFF
TRBJ2-1,.,TRBV3-1/TRBV3-2,.,TGTGCCAGCAGCCAGCTGCAGGGGACGGGCGAGCAGTTCTTC,CASSQLQGTGEQFF
TRBJ2-7,TRBD1,TRBV11-2,.,TGTGCCAGCAGCTTAGTTCGACAGGGACCCTACGAGCAGTACTTC,CASSLVRQGPYEQYF
TRBJ1-3,.,TRBV27,.,TGTGCCAGCATCAGCCGGCCCGTAAACACCATATATTTT,CASISRPVNTIYF
TRBJ1-1,.,TRBV14,.,TGTGCCAGCAGCCCTCGACGACAGATGAACACTGAAGCTTTCTTT,CASSPRRQMNTEAFF
TRBJ1-2,.,TRBV10-3,.,TGTGCCATCAGTGAGTTTACAGGCGCCCCTTATGGCTACACCTTC,CAISEFTGAPYGYTF
TRBJ1-1,.,TRBV5-6,.,TGTGCCAGCAGCTTGGGGGTTATAACTGAAGCTTTCTTT,CASSLGVITEAFF
TRBJ1-1,.,TRBV29-1,.,TGCAGCGTTGGGGGGACTGAAGCTTTCTTT,CSVGGTEAFF
TRBJ2-1,.,TRBV7-2,.,TGTGCCAGCAGCTCCACATATATCTCCTACAATGAGCAGTTCTTC,CASSSTYISYNEQFF
TRBJ2-7,TRBD1,TRBV18,.,TGTGCCAGCTCACACCGGGACAGGGGGTCCTACGAGCAGTACTTC,CASSHRDRGSYEQYF
TRBJ1-2,.,TRBV7-3,.,TGTGCCAGCAGCCCTTACGGGGGCAGCCCGGAATTCTATGGCTACACCTTC,CASSPYGGSPEFYGYTF
TRBJ2-7,TRBD2,TRBV7-2,.,TGTGCCAGCAGCCTCGTTCGACTAGCGAAGTACGAGCAGTACTTC,CASSLVRLAKYEQYF
TRBJ2-3,.,TRBV3-1/TRBV3-2,.,TGTGCCAGCAGCCCCGGGGGGCGGGCAGATACGCAGTATTTT,CASSPGGRADTQYF
TRBJ2-3,.,TRBV10-3,once,TGTGCCACAGGGTGGCGCACAGATACGCAGTATTTT,CATGWRTDTQYF
TRBJ2-3,TRBD2,TRBV12-3/TRBV12-4,.,TGTGCCAGCAGGCCTAGCGGGACAGATACGCAGTATTTT,CASRPSGTDTQYF
TRBJ2-1,.,TRBV5-6,.,TGTGCCAGCAGCGGGAGGGGGCTGGAGCAGTTCTTC,CASSGRGLEQFF
TRBJ1-1,.,TRBV29-1,.,TGCAGCGTTGCCGTAAACACTGAAGCTTTCTTT,CSVAVNTEAFF
TRBJ1-3,TRBD1,TRBV10-2,.,TGCGCCAGCATCACAGGGGCTGGAAACACCATATATTTT,CASITGAGNTIYF
TRBJ2-5,.,TRBV9,.,TGTGCCAGCAGCGTAGGGGGGGCTTGGGAGACCCAGTACTTC,CASSVGGAWETQYF
TRBJ1-2,TRBD1,TRBV6-4,.,TGTGCCAGCAGTGCCGATCAGGGGGCGAACTATGGCTACACCTTC,CASSADQGANYGYTF
TRBJ1-2,.,TRBV7-3,.,TGTGCCAGCAGCTTAAAGGGGTCCGACTATGGCTACACCTTC,CASSLKGSDYGYTF
TRBJ2-7,.,TRBV6-5,.,TGTGCCAGCAGTTATTCCGACCGTATAGCCTACGAGCAGTACTTC,CASSYSDRIAYEQYF
TRBJ1-2,.,TRBV2,.,TGTGCCAGCAGCCAGATGGACAGCCACTATGGCTACACCTTC,CASSQMDSHYGYTF
TRBJ1-2,.,TRBV10-3,.,TGTGCCATCACAGGGGCAGGGTATGGCTACACCTTC,CAITGAGYGYTF
TRBJ1-4,.,TRBV24-1,.,TGTGCCACCAGTGATTCCGGCACGCGGGTTGGTGATGAAAAACTGTTTTTT,CATSDSGTRVGDEKLFF
TRBJ1-2,TRBD1,TRBV6-4,.,TGTGCCAGCAGACCCCGACAGGGGGCCTTCACTAACTATGGCTACACCTTC,CASRPRQGAFTNYGYTF
TRBJ1-2,.,TRBV12-3/TRBV12-4,.,TGTGCCAGCAGTTTGATAGGGGCCGGTGGCTACACCTTC,CASSLIGAGGYTF
TRBJ2-5,.,TRBV24-1,.,TGTGCCACCAGTTCAACGACGGACATCCAAGAGACCCAGTACTTC,CATSSTTDIQETQYF
TRBJ2-3,.,TRBV7-2,.,TGTGCCAGCAGCTTAGTCCCTCCAACGGTACTCACAGATACGCAGTATTTT,CASSLVPPTVLTDTQYF
TRBJ2-1,.,TRBV11-3,.,TGTGCCAGCAGATCTTATCGGGGTGGGCAGTTCTTC,CASRSYRGGQFF
TRBJ2-7,TRBD2,TRBV5-1,.,TGCGCCAGCAGCCCCTCTAGCGGGGCCTACGAGCAGTACTTC,CASSPSSGAYEQYF
TRBJ1-6,.,TRBV11-2,.,TGTGCCAGCAGACCGACAGGAGGGGCTTCACCCCTCCACTTT,CASRPTGGASPLHF
TRBJ1-5,.,TRBV18,.,TGTGCCAGCTCACAAGACTCCACGGGTCAGCCCCAGCATTTT,CASSQDSTGQPQHF